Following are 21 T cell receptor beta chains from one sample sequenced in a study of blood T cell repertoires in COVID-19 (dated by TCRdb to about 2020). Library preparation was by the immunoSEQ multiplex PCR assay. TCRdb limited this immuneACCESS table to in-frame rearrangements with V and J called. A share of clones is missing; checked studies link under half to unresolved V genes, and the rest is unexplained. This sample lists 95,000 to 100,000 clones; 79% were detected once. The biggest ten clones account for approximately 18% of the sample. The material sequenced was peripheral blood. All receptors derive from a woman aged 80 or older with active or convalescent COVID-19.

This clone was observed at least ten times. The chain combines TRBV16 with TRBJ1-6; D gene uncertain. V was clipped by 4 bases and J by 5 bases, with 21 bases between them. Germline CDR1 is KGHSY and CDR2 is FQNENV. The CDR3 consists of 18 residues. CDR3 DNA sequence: TGTGCCAGCAGCCGATCAAGGTCCACGGAGTCTAATAATTCACCCCTCCACTTT. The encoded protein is CASSRSRSTESNNSPLHF. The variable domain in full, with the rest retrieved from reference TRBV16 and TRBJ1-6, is GEEVAQTPKHLVRGEGQKAKLYCAPIKGHSYVFWYQQVLKNEFKFLISFQNENVFDETGMPKERFSAKCLPNSPCSLEIQATKLEDSAVYFCASSRSRSTESNNSPLHFGNGTRLTVT.

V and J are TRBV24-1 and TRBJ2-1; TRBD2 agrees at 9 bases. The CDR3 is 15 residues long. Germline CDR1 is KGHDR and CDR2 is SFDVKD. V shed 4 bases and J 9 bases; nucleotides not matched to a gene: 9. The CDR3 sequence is CATSDPSGGLGEQFF. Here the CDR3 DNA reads TGTGCCACCAGTGACCCCAGCGGGGGGCTAGGTGAGCAGTTCTTC.

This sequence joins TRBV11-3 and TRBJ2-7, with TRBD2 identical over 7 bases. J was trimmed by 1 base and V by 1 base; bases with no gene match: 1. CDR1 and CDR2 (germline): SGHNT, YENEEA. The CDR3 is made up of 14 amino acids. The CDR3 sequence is CASSLAGGSYEQYF. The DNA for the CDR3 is TGTGCCAGCAGCTTAGCGGGGGGTTCCTACGAGCAGTACTTC.

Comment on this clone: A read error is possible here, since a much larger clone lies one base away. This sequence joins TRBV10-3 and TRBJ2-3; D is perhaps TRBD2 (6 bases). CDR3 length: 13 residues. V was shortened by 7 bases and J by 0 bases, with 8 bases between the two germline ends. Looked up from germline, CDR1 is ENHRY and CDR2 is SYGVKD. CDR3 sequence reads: CAIKAGSTDTQYF. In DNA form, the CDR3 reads TGTGCCATCAAGGCGGGGAGCACAGATACGCAGTATTTT.

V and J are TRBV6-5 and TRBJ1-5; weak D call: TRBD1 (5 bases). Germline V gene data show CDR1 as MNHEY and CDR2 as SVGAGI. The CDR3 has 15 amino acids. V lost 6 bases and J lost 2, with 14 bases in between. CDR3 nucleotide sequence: TGTGCCAGCAGGAAGGTAGGGGAAGGCAATCAGCCCCAGCATTTT. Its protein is CASRKVGEGNQPQHF.

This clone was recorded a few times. CDR3 nucleotides: TGTGCCAGCAGCTCACCCAGAGGGGGAGCTACTGGCTACACCTTC. It specifies CASSSPRGGATGYTF. This chain connects TRBV6-5 to TRBJ1-2; D may be TRBD1 (6 bases). This CDR3 contains 15 residues. CDR1 is MNHEY and CDR2 is SVGAGI in the germline V gene. The V end lost 6 bases, the J end lost 7 bases, and 21 bases lay between the germline ends.

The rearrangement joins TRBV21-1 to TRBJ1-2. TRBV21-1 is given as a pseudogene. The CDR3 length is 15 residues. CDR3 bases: TGTGCCAGCAGCAAACGGGGGGGAGGGAACGGTGGCTACACCTTC. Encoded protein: CASSKRGGGNGGYTF.

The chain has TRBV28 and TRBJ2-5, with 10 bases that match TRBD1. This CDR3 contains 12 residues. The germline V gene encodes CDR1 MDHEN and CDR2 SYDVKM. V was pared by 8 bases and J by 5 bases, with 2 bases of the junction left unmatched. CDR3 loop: CASRTGGETQYF. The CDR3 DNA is TGTGCCAGCCGGACAGGGGGGGAGACCCAGTACTTC.

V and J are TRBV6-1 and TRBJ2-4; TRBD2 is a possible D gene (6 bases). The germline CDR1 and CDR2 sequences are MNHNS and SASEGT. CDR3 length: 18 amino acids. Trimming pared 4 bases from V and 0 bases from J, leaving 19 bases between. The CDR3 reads CASSADSTRLLAKNIQYF. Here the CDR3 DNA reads TGTGCCAGCAGTGCCGACTCGACTAGGCTTCTAGCCAAAAACATTCAGTACTTC.

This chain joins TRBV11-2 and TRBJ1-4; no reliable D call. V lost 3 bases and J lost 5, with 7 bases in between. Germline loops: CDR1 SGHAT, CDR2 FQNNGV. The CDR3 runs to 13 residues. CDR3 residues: CASSLTRNEKLFF. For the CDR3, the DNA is TGTGCCAGCAGCTTGACTAGGAATGAAAAACTGTTTTTT.

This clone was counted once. The CDR3 here is CASRRTSGRVDTQYF. For the CDR3, the DNA is TGTGCCAGCAGGCGGACTAGCGGGAGGGTAGATACGCAGTATTTT. The chain links TRBV28 to TRBJ2-3; TRBD2 aligns across 15 bases. Germline values: CDR1 MDHEN, CDR2 SYDVKM. The ends lost 6 bases at V and 5 bases at J; junction bases unmatched: 3. This CDR3 is built from 15 residues.

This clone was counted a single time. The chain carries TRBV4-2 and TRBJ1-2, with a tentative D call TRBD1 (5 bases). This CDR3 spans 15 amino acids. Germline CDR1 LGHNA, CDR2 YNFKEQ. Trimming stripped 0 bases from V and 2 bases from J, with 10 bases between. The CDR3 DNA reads TGTGCCAGCAGCCAAGATCGGGGGGTGAACTATGGCTACACCTTC. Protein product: CASSQDRGVNYGYTF.

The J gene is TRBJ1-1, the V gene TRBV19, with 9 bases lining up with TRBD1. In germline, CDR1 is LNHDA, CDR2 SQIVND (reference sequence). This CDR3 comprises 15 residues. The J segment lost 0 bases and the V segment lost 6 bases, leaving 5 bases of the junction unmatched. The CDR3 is CASRPGTGMNTEAFF. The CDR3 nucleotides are TGTGCCAGTAGACCCGGGACAGGGATGAACACTGAAGCTTTCTTT.

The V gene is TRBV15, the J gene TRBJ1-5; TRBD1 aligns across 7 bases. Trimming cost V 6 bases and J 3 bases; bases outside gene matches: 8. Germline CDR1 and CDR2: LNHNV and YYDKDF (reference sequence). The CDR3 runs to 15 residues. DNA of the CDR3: TGTGCCACCAGTCTAACGGGACAGCTCAATCAGCCCCAGCATTTT. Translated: CATSLTGQLNQPQHF.

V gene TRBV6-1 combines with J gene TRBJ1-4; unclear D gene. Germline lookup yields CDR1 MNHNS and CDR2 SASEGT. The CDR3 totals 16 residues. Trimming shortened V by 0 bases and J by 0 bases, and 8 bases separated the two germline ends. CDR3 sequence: CASSEAGATTNEKLFF. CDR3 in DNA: TGTGCCAGCAGTGAAGCCGGAGCCACAACTAATGAAAAACTGTTTTTT.

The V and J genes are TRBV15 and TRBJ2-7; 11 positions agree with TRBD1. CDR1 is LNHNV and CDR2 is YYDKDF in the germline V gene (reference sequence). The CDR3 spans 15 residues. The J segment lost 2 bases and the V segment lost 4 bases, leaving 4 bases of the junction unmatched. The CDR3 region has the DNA TGTGCCACCAGCATTGGACAGGGGGCTCCCTACGAGCAGTACTTC. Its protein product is CATSIGQGAPYEQYF.

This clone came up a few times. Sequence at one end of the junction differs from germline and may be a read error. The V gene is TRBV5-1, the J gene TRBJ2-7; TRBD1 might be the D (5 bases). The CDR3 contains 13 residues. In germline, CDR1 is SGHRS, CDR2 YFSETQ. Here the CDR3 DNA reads TGTGCCAGCAGCTCTGGGTCACAGGACGAGCAGTACTTC. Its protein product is CASSSGSQDEQYF. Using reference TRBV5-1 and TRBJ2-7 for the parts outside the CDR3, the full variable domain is KAGVTQTPRYLIKTRGQQVTLSCSPISGHRSVSWYQQTPGQGLQFLFEYFSETQRNKGNFPGRFSGRQFSNSRSEMNVSTLELGDSALYLCASSSGSQDEQYFGPGTRLTVT.

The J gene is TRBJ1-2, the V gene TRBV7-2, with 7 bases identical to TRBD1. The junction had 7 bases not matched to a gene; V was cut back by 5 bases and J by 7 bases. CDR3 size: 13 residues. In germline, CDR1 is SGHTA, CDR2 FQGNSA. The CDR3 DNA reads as TGTGCCAGCAGCACCCGGACAGGAACTGGCTACACCTTC. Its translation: CASSTRTGTGYTF.

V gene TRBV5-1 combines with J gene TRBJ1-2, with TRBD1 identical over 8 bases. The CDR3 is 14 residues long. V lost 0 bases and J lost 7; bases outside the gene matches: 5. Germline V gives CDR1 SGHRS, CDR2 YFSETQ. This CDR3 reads CASSLEQGATGYTF. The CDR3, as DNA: TGCGCCAGCAGCTTGGAGCAGGGGGCGACTGGCTACACCTTC. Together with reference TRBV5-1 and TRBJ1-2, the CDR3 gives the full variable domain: KAGVTQTPRYLIKTRGQQVTLSCSPISGHRSVSWYQQTPGQGLQFLFEYFSETQRNKGNFPGRFSGRQFSNSRSEMNVSTLELGDSALYLCASSLEQGATGYTFGSGTRLTVV.

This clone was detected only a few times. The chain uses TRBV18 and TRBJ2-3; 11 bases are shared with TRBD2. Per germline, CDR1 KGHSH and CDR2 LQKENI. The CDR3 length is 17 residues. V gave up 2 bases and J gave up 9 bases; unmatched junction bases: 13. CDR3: CASSPTLAGGLRATQYF. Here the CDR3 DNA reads TGTGCCAGCTCACCAACCCTAGCGGGAGGCCTTCGTGCAACGCAGTATTTT.

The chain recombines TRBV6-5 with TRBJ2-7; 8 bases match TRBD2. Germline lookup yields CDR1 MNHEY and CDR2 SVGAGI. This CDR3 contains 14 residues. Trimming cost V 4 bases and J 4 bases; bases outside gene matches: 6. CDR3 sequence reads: CASSSGLGGYEQYF. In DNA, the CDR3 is TGTGCCAGCAGTTCGGGACTAGGGGGTTACGAGCAGTACTTC.